This T cell receptor beta chain was found in a study of blood T cells in healthy people across ages. The study, taken as a whole, reports: Long-lived donors exceeded aged donors in naive CD4+ cells and diversity.

Each sample provided at least 6 micrograms of extracted total RNA. The germline CDR1 and CDR2 sequences are DFQATT and SNEGSKA (reference sequence). This CDR3 contains 14 residues. Trimming at V came to 5 bases and at J to 1 base, leaving 4 bases not matched to a gene. About this clonotype itself: Its antigen is as yet unknown.

For the second PCR, which ran for roughly 7 to 11 cycles, a sample-barcoded 5' primer and a J-beta primer mix were used. TCRdb re-derived calls from the 5' RACE reads in MiXCR, one entry per CDR3 protein. The sample lists hundreds of thousands of distinct CDR3 sequences; 25% to 30% were seen once. These data were likewise used in another study, on T cells of mothers and their children.

The receptor was derived from a boy between 10 and 17 years old in good health. The specimen sequenced was blood. This chain connects TRBV20-1 to TRBJ2-2, with 7 bases matching TRBD1. The CDR3 coding sequence is TGCAGTGCTTTAGACAGGGAGAACACCGGGGAGCTGTTTTTT. Encoded protein: CSALDRENTGELFF.